This TCR beta chain was identified in a study of spatial heterogeneity in lung cancer. This clonotype appeared many times. Each CDR3 protein gets one entry after TCRdb re-called the 5' RACE reads with MiXCR. The sample contains some 37,000 distinct CDR3 sequences, 7.5% of which appear only once. Germline V lookup: CDR1 MNHEY, CDR2 SVGEGT. V gave up 0 bases and J gave up 6 bases, with 3 bases separating them. The CDR3 contains 12 residues. The time point was: sample taken at primary tumor resection. The specimen was PBMCs, collected at surgery. This clonotype originated in a male donor with early-stage non-small cell lung cancer. The chain is built from TRBV6-2 or TRBV6-3 and TRBJ2-4; no reliable D call. This chain's CDR3 is CASSYSGNIQYF. In nucleotides, the CDR3 is TGTGCCAGCAGTTACTCAGGAAACATTCAGTACTTC.